This entry lists 32 T cell receptor beta chains sequenced from one sample in a study of response to subunit inactivated influenza vaccine. TCRdb called the RT-PCR reads again in MiXCR, with one record for every CDR3 protein. In the table there are approximately 480,000 distinct CDR3 sequences, 10% to 11% of which are singletons. The sample in question was PBMCs from blood, obtained roughly 48 days after vaccination. The source is a man aged 45-60 years who received an inactivated influenza vaccine.

V usage is TRBV6-2 or TRBV6-3 and J usage is TRBJ2-1, with D possibly matching TRBD2 (6 bases). V was trimmed by 6 bases and J by 5 bases, leaving 14 bases between them. In germline, CDR1 is MNHEY, CDR2 SVGEGT. This CDR3 contains 14 residues. This CDR3 is CASRVDWGDNEQFF. The CDR3 DNA reads TGTGCCAGCAGGGTTGACTGGGGGGACAATGAGCAGTTCTTC.

CDR3 protein: CASSPYRLIDEQFF. CDR3 coding DNA: TGTGCCAGCTCACCATACCGGTTAATCGATGAGCAGTTCTTC. This sequence joins TRBV18 and TRBJ2-1; D unresolved. The germline V gene encodes CDR1 KGHSH and CDR2 LQKENI. This CDR3 is 14 amino acids long. Trimming removed 2 bases from V and 8 bases from J, with 13 bases in between.

This clonotype has a count of ten or more. The junction shows a germline mismatch at one end, possibly a read error. The chain employs TRBV5-1 and TRBJ2-1; D perhaps matches TRBD1 (6 bases). The CDR3 runs 14 residues. Germline CDR1 is SGHRS and CDR2 is YFSETQ. The CDR3 sequence: CASSSGQSYNEQFF. DNA for the CDR3: TGTGCCAGCAGTTCAGGACAGTCCTACAATGAGCAGTTCTTC.

Only a few counts were recorded for this clonotype. V and J are TRBV5-6 and TRBJ2-1; TRBD2 matches at 7 bases. J lost 4 bases, V lost 0 bases, and 7 bases had no gene match. The CDR3 has 16 amino acids. CDR1 is SGHDT and CDR2 is YYEEEE in the germline V gene. The CDR3 here is CASSLGLAEVYNEQFF. The CDR3 DNA is TGTGCCAGCAGCTTGGGCCTAGCGGAGGTGTACAATGAGCAGTTCTTC.

This clonotype was seen more than once but under ten times. The chain combines TRBV24-1 with TRBJ2-3; 11 bases are a match to TRBD2. Trimming at V came to 3 bases and at J to 2 bases, leaving 3 bases not matched to a gene. CDR3 length equals 16 residues. The germline V gene has CDR1 KGHDR and CDR2 SFDVKD. The CDR3 region is CATSDPGLADTDTQYF. The CDR3 DNA reads as TGTGCCACCAGTGATCCGGGACTAGCGGACACAGATACGCAGTATTTT.

This clonotype was found a few times. J is TRBJ1-2 and V is TRBV15, with D perhaps TRBD1 (6 bases). CDR1 is LNHNV, CDR2 YYDKDF, per germline (reference sequence). This CDR3 has 13 amino acids. V dropped 0 bases and J dropped 8 bases, with 10 bases sitting between them. The CDR3 nucleotides are TGTGCCACCAGCAGAGAGCCAGGGGACGGCTACACCTTC. It is translated as CATSREPGDGYTF. Variable domain in full (rest from reference TRBV15 and TRBJ1-2): DAMVIQNPRYQVTQFGKPVTLSCSQTLNHNVMYWYQQKSSQAPKLLFHYYDKDFNNEADTPDNFQSRRPNTSFCFLDIRSPGLGDTAMYLCATSREPGDGYTFGSGTRLTVV.

A few counts support this clonotype. The rearrangement uses TRBV27 and TRBJ2-1; 7 positions agree with TRBD2. J gave up 1 base and V 4 bases, and 4 bases lay outside the gene matches. This CDR3 is built from 15 residues. Germline V gives CDR1 MNHEY, CDR2 SMNVEV (reference sequence). The CDR3 nucleotides are TGTGCCAGCAGTTCGGCGGGAGAGTCCTACAATGAGCAGTTCTTC. Translating it yields CASSSAGESYNEQFF.

This clonotype was observed many times. The V and J genes are TRBV20-1 and TRBJ1-2; D is unresolved. Trimming removed 4 bases from V and 2 bases from J, with 11 bases in between. This CDR3 has 13 residues. Germline V gene lookup returns CDR1 DFQATT and CDR2 SNEGSKA (reference sequence). The CDR3 DNA reads as TGCAGTGCTAAGCCTCCGGAGAACTATGGCTACACCTTC. It yields the protein CSAKPPENYGYTF.

This chain connects TRBV7-2 to TRBJ1-5; TRBD1 might be the D (5 bases). Germline V gene data show CDR1 as SGHTA and CDR2 as FQGNSA. V gave up 7 bases and J gave up 0 bases, with 13 bases separating them. This CDR3 comprises 15 residues. This chain's CDR3 is CASNEEGNSNQPQHF. The DNA of the CDR3 is TGTGCCAGCAATGAGGAGGGGAATAGCAATCAGCCCCAGCATTTT.

This chain uses TRBV7-2 with TRBJ1-3, with D tentatively TRBD1 (5 bases). CDR1 is SGHTA and CDR2 is FQGNSA in the germline V gene. There are 14 residues in the CDR3. Trimming pared 5 bases from V and 4 bases from J, leaving 12 bases between. The CDR3 DNA reads TGTGCCAGCAGCCCCTCTTGGGACGGAAACACCATATATTTT. Its protein product is CASSPSWDGNTIYF.

This clonotype came up many times. The chain uses TRBV7-9 and TRBJ2-5, with D tentatively TRBD1 (5 bases). This CDR3 is built from 12 residues. Trimming shortened V by 5 bases and J by 13 bases, and 17 bases separated the two germline ends. Germline V gene lookup returns CDR1 SEHNR and CDR2 FQNEAQ (reference sequence). The CDR3 nucleotides are TGTGCCAGCAGCGCCGCTGGGGCTTCAATGTACTTC. Protein: CASSAAGASMYF.

To note about this clonotype: This sequence may be a read error, since a much larger clone differs from it by one base. Since no conserved phenylalanine or tryptophan closes the CDR3, a read error is the likely cause. The DNA of the CDR3 is TGTGCCAGCAGTCCAAAGGGGATAACCACCGGGGAGCTGTTTCTT. It encodes CASSPKGITTGELFL. The genes are TRBV27 and TRBJ2-2; TRBD1 might be the D (5 bases). From germline, CDR1 is MNHEY and CDR2 SMNVEV (reference sequence). The V and J ends lost 5 bases and 4 bases respectively, with 14 bases between them. CDR3 size: 15 residues.

Here the CDR3 DNA reads TGTGCCAGCAGCATTAGACGGTGGGGGGAGGACACTGAAGCTTTCTTT. It translates to CASSIRRWGEDTEAFF. The V and J genes are TRBV7-9 and TRBJ1-1; possibly TRBD1 for D (5 bases). The V gene lost 5 bases and the J gene lost 3 bases, with 19 bases spanning the gap. Germline CDR1 and CDR2: SEHNR and FQNEAQ (reference sequence). This CDR3 is 16 amino acids long.

V is TRBV27 and J is TRBJ2-3, with 10 bases aligning to TRBD2. V lost 3 bases to trimming and J lost 5 bases; unmatched junction nucleotides: 5. Germline CDR1 reads MNHEY; CDR2 reads SMNVEV (reference sequence). The CDR3 consists of 15 residues. The CDR3 region is CASSFLAGVVDTQYF. Here the CDR3 DNA reads TGTGCCAGCAGTTTCCTAGCGGGAGTGGTAGATACGCAGTATTTT.

The rearrangement uses TRBV25-1 and TRBJ2-5, with a tentative D call TRBD1 (6 bases). The CDR3 covers 15 residues. Germline CDR1 is MGHDK and CDR2 is SYGVNS. The V end was cut by 1 base, the J end by 2 bases, with 11 bases between. The CDR3 is CASSEWGTQQETQYF. The CDR3 region has the DNA TGTGCCAGCAGTGAATGGGGGACACAACAAGAGACCCAGTACTTC.

This clonotype was detected ten times or more. The J gene is TRBJ2-1, the V gene TRBV5-1; D gene uncertain. The CDR3 covers 12 residues. Germline V lookup: CDR1 SGHRS, CDR2 YFSETQ. Trimming cost V 1 base and J 6 bases, with 5 bases left between them. CDR3 DNA: TGCGCCAGCAGCTTGAATAGCAATGAGCAGTTCTTC. This sequence encodes CASSLNSNEQFF.

This clonotype came up a few times. The chain has TRBV11-2 and TRBJ2-4; D is possibly TRBD1 or TRBD2 (5 bases each). CDR3 size: 12 residues. Germline V CDR1 and CDR2: SGHAT, FQNNGV. V was clipped by 1 base and J by 8 bases, with 6 bases between them. CDR3 in amino acids: CASSLGGYIQYF. DNA of the CDR3: TGTGCCAGCAGCTTAGGGGGGTACATTCAGTACTTC.

About this clonotype: A read error is possible here, since a much larger clone lies one base away. The V gene is TRBV10-2, the J gene TRBJ2-5, with 10 nucleotides matching TRBD2. With V trimmed by 3 bases and J by 6 bases, 19 bases remained unmatched. Germline assignment: CDR1 WSHSY and CDR2 SAAADI. The CDR3 is made up of 19 amino acids. The CDR3 reads CASSDSHSTSGEEQKTQYF. CDR3 DNA sequence: TGCGCCAGCAGTGATTCCCACTCAACTAGCGGGGAGGAACAAAAGACCCAGTACTTC.

This clonotype was seen at least ten times. The gene calls are TRBV11-2 and TRBJ2-5; unclear D gene. This CDR3 region has 13 residues. Trimming left V 2 bases short and J 5 bases short, with 9 bases between. Looked up from germline, CDR1 is SGHAT and CDR2 is FQNNGV. CDR3 loop: CASSLIPTETQYF. The CDR3 bases are TGTGCCAGCAGCTTAATACCCACTGAGACCCAGTACTTC.

This chain uses TRBV20-1 with TRBJ2-7; D may be TRBD2 (7 bases). Germline V CDR1 and CDR2: DFQATT, SNEGSKA (reference sequence). Trimming left V 7 bases short and J 2 bases short, with 15 bases between. The CDR3 loop spans 13 amino acids. The CDR3 DNA is TGCAGTGTTCCAAGCGGGGACACCTACGAGCAGTACTTC. It codes for CSVPSGDTYEQYF.

In its sample, this clonotype was seen a few times. This chain uses TRBV6-2 or TRBV6-3 with TRBJ1-1; a possible D gene is TRBD1 (5 bases). Germline V gene data show CDR1 as MNHEY and CDR2 as SVGEGT. This CDR3 has 14 residues. V shed 2 bases and J shed 1 base, with 8 bases lying between them. The CDR3 loop is CASSYSGANTEAFF. CDR3 sequence (DNA): TGTGCCAGCAGTTACAGTGGGGCGAACACTGAAGCTTTCTTT.

This clonotype was counted ten times or more. The chain combines TRBV28 with TRBJ2-3, with D possibly TRBD2 on 6 matching bases. Germline CDR1 and CDR2: MDHEN and SYDVKM. V lost 5 bases to trimming and J lost 7 bases, with 28 bases between them. The CDR3 is 18 amino acids. The CDR3 coding sequence is TGTGCCAGCAGTCCTTCCCCGGGACTGGGAGCGATTGGGTATACGCAGTATTTT. Protein: CASSPSPGLGAIGYTQYF.

This clonotype was picked up many times. The chain links TRBV12-3 or TRBV12-4 to TRBJ1-1; a possible D gene is TRBD1 (5 bases). V lost 5 bases to trimming and J lost 7 bases, with 14 bases between them. This CDR3 is built from 13 residues. CDR3 sequence reads: CASSPRTTGEAFF. The DNA of the CDR3 is TGTGCCAGCAGTCCCCGGACAACGGGTGAAGCTTTCTTT.

This clonotype has more than one count but fewer than ten. The chain is built from TRBV7-9 and TRBJ2-1; D might be TRBD1 (5 bases). Germline V gene data show CDR1 as SEHNR and CDR2 as FQNEAQ (reference sequence). This CDR3 has 13 residues. V lost 7 bases, J lost 4 bases, and 11 bases lay in between. CDR3 in DNA: TGTGCCAGCAAGGGGTCGCGATACAATGAGCAGTTCTTC. Its translation: CASKGSRYNEQFF.

This clonotype occurred many times. V usage is TRBV6-1 and J usage is TRBJ2-2; the match to TRBD2 covers 8 bases. The CDR3 runs 16 residues. Looked up from germline, CDR1 is MNHNS and CDR2 is SASEGT. The trim removed 6 bases at V and 3 bases at J, leaving 9 bases unmatched. As DNA, the CDR3 is TGTGCCAGCAGCCCACCTCGGGAGGGGGACACCGGGGAGCTGTTTTTT. Translation gives CASSPPREGDTGELFF.

There are many counts of this clonotype. This sequence joins TRBV12-3 or TRBV12-4 and TRBJ2-3, with a possible D match to TRBD1 (5 bases). Trimming took off 3 bases at V and 3 bases at J, with 7 bases between the two ends. The CDR3 is 13 amino acids. The CDR3 DNA follows: TGTGCCAGCAGTTTGGGGCAAACAGATACGCAGTATTTT. This gives the protein CASSLGQTDTQYF.

DNA of the CDR3: TGTGCCAGCACCCGGGGAAGCAATCAGCCCCAGCATTTT. Translated, it gives CASTRGSNQPQHF. The chain combines TRBV12-3 or TRBV12-4 with TRBJ1-5; no firm D call. V shed 7 bases and J shed 1 base, with 8 bases lying between them. The CDR3 is 13 residues long.

This clonotype was counted many times. V is TRBV4-3 and J is TRBJ2-1; D remains unclear. Trimming took 0 bases from V and 4 from J, leaving 10 bases between them. The CDR3 extends over 15 amino acids. Germline CDR1 and CDR2: LGHNA and YSLEER. CDR3 bases: TGCGCCAGCAGCCAAGATTGGCGGCTTTACAATGAGCAGTTCTTC. The encoded protein is CASSQDWRLYNEQFF.

This clonotype was observed a handful of times. The rearrangement uses TRBV7-3 and TRBJ2-1, with TRBD2 matching over 16 bases. Trimming removed 1 base from V and 9 bases from J; junction bases left unmatched: 9. This CDR3 has 18 amino acids. The germline CDR1 and CDR2 sequences are SGHTA and FQGTGA. The CDR3 DNA is TGTGCCAGCAGCTTAAAGTTCGGGACTAGCGGGAGGGCCCGTGAGCAGTTCTTC. Protein: CASSLKFGTSGRAREQFF.

This clonotype was seen many times. J is TRBJ2-3 and V is TRBV20-1, with TRBD2 matching 12 bases. The V gene's germline CDR1 is DFQATT and CDR2 SNEGSKA (reference sequence). The trim removed 0 bases at V and 5 bases at J, leaving 6 bases unmatched. This CDR3 is 16 amino acids long. The CDR3 DNA reads TGCAGTGCTAGAGACCGACTAGCGGGAGCGGTAGATACGCAGTATTTT. Protein product: CSARDRLAGAVDTQYF.

The chain recombines TRBV12-3 or TRBV12-4 with TRBJ2-7, with 16 bases aligning to TRBD2. There are 20 residues in the CDR3. The junction had 20 bases not matched to a gene; V was cut back by 6 bases and J by 6 bases. CDR3 protein: CASSRGASEGLAGGPLEQYF. CDR3 nucleotides: TGTGCCAGCAGCCGAGGGGCTAGTGAGGGACTAGCGGGAGGGCCCCTCGAGCAGTACTTC.

The gene calls are TRBV6-2 or TRBV6-3 and TRBJ2-5; 8 positions agree with TRBD2. This CDR3 contains 15 residues. J gave up 3 bases and V 5 bases, and 8 bases lay outside the gene matches. Germline V gives CDR1 MNHEY, CDR2 SVGEGT. The chain's CDR3 is CASSTPGTREETQYF. The CDR3, as DNA: TGTGCCAGCAGTACACCCGGGACTAGAGAAGAGACCCAGTACTTC.